This T cell receptor beta chain was identified in a study of shared clonotypes between healthy human individuals. Study in general: Three plates were used per donor for CD4 naive, three for CD4 memory, two for CD8 naive and one for CD8 memory.

Some 28,000 T cell genomes (around 200 ng DNA) went into each sorted-subset replicate. TCRdb's table, derived via immunoSEQ multiplex PCR, lists solely in-frame clones and lacks some. Among some 690,000 clones listed, about 90% were seen once. General study results and limits: Donor clonotype sharing was expected to depend on sequencing depth.

Note on this clone: Its antigen is not known.

J lost 0 bases, V lost 7 bases, and 15 bases had no gene match. In germline, CDR1 is SGHRS, CDR2 YFSETQ. The CDR3 totals 17 residues. This sequence originates from a man aged 18 to 35 in good health. Some clones in this sample may be carry-over from other donors' samples. Sequencing was carried out using memory CD8+ T cells from PBMCs. The subset here: CD45RO+ cells pooled with CCR7-negative TemRA cells. The chain links TRBV5-1 to TRBJ2-5, with TRBD2 matching over 7 bases. The CDR3 protein is CASGLRGEASYQETQYF. In nucleotides, the CDR3 is TGCGCCAGCGGCCTACGGGGGGAGGCGTCGTACCAAGAGACCCAGTACTTC.